This TCR beta chain emerged from a study of Ad26.COV2.S vaccination and SARS-CoV-2 variants. Study overall: Doses of Ad26.COV2.S were injected into muscle once or twice, 56 days apart.

Treatment described: around 19 received Ad26.COV2.S at low or high dose, single or two shots; about 5 received placebo; per-sample allocation not given. Sample collection was performed on day 63 after the first vaccine or placebo injection. Some clones are missing from TCRdb's copy, which holds only in-frame ones; the method was immunoSEQ multiplex PCR. The sample includes roughly 700,000 clones, around 89% of them seen just once. Germline V gives CDR1 GTSNPN, CDR2 SVGIG (reference sequence). CDR3 length: 11 residues. This clone was observed a handful of times. The V gene is TRBV30, the J gene TRBJ1-1, with a possible D match to TRBD1 (6 bases). The source of this sequence is a person between 18 and 60 years old who received the Ad26.COV2.S COVID-19 vaccine or a placebo. The sequencing used peripheral blood, collected in a trial of Ad26.COV2.S vaccine versus placebo. As DNA, the CDR3 is TGTGCTTCAGGGGAGCGCACTGAAGCTTTCTTT. Its translation is CASGERTEAFF.